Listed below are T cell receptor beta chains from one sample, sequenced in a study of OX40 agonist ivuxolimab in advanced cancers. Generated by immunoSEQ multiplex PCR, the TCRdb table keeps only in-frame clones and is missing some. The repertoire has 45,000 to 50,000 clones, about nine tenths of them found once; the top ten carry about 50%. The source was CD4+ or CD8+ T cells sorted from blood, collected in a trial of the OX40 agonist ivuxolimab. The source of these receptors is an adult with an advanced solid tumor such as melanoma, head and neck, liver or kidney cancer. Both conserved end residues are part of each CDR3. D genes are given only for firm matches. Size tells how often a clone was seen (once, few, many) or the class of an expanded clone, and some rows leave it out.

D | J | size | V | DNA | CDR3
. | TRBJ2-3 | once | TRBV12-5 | TGTGCTAGTGGTTTGGGGTGGTCGCCAGATACGCAGTATTTT | CASGLGWSPDTQYF
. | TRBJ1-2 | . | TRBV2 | TGTGCCAGCAGGGCCCCAGGGTTTCGTTTTAACTATGGCTACACCTTC | CASRAPGFRFNYGYTF
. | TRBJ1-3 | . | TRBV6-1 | TGTGCCAGCAGTGAAGCGGTGGGGCACTCTGGAAACACCATATATTTT | CASSEAVGHSGNTIYF
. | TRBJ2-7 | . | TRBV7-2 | TGTGCCAGCAGCCCGAGCTACGAGCAGTACTTC | CASSPSYEQYF
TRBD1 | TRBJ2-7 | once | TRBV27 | TGTGCCAGCAGTTTCCCGGAAAGGGGGCTCCTCTACGAGCAGTACTTC | CASSFPERGLLYEQYF
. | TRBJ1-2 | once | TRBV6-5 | TGTGCCAGCACCTACAGGGTACGCGGCTATGGCTACACCTTC | CASTYRVRGYGYTF
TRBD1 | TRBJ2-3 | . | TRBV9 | TGTGCCAGCAGCCCGGACAGGGGAATCGCAGATACGCAGTATTTT | CASSPDRGIADTQYF
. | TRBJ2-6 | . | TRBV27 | TGTGCCAGCAGTTTTTGGGGGCCTGGGGCCAACGTCCTGACTTTC | CASSFWGPGANVLTF
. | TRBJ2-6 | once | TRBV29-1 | TGCAGCGTTGGTGGGGCTGGGGCCAACGTCCTGACTTTC | CSVGGAGANVLTF
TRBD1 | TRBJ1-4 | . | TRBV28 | TGTGCCAGCAGAGAACAGGGGGCGCGGGCCCTGTTTTTT | CASREQGARALFF
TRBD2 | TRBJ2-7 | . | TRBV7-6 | TGTGCCAGCAGCTTCCCGGGAGGCAACGAGCAGTACTTC | CASSFPGGNEQYF
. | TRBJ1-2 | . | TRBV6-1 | TGTGCCAGCAGTGAAGCCCTAAACTATGGCTACACCTTC | CASSEALNYGYTF
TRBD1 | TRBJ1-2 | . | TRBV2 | TGTGCCAGCAGTGCTAGACAGGGCGGCTACACCTTC | CASSARQGGYTF
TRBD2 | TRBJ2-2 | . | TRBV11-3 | TGTGCCAGCAGCTTAGAGACTAGCGGGAGCGGGGAGCTGTTTTTT | CASSLETSGSGELFF
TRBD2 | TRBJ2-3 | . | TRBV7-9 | TGTGCCAGCAGCCATGAAGCGGGAGGTAGCACAGATACGCAGTATTTT | CASSHEAGGSTDTQYF
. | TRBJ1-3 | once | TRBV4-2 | TGTGCCAGCAGCCAGGATCGGTCCTACTCTGGAAACACCATATATTTT | CASSQDRSYSGNTIYF
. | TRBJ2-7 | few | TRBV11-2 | TGTGCCAGCAGCTTCAGCTCCTACGAGCAGTACTTC | CASSFSSYEQYF
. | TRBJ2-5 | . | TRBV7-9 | TGTGCCAGCAGCTTATGGGATAAGACCCAGTACTTC | CASSLWDKTQYF
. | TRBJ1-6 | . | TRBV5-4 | TGTGCCAGCAGCTTGATGAATTCACCCCTCCACTTT | CASSLMNSPLHF
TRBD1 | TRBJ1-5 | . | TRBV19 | TGTGCCAGTAGTATCGGAGGGGGCTACTTTAGCAATCAGCCCCAGCATTTT | CASSIGGGYFSNQPQHF
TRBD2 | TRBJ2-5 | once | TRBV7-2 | TGTGCCAGCAGCTTAGTAAGCGGGAGTTACCAAGAGACCCAGTACTTC | CASSLVSGSYQETQYF
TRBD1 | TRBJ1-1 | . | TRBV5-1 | TGCGCCAGCAGCAGGGGGACAGGCCTGAACACTGAAGCTTTCTTT | CASSRGTGLNTEAFF
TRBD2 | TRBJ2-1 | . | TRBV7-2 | TGTGCCAGCAGTCTAGCGGCTTCCAGCTCCTACAATGAGCAGTTCTTC | CASSLAASSSYNEQFF
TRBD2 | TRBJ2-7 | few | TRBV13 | TGTGCCAGCAGCTTAAGAACTAGCGGGGACTTAACCTACGAGCAGTACTTC | CASSLRTSGDLTYEQYF